Listed below are T cell receptor beta chains from one sample, sequenced in a study of shared clonotypes between healthy human individuals. Repertoires were generated with immunoSEQ multiplex PCR, while TCRdb's copy carries only in-frame clones and drops some. This sample has roughly 1,000,000 clones, with more than 75% found just once. The sequencing input was memory CD4+ T cells from PBMCs. The receptors were sampled from a man aged 18-30 years in good health. Some clones in this sample may be carry-over from other donors' samples. Both conserved end residues are part of each CDR3. D genes are given only for firm matches. Size tells how often a clone was seen (once, few, many) or the class of an expanded clone, and some rows leave it out.

TRBD1 TRBJ2-4 TRBV6-6 NA 16 CASSGTGQGLGNIQYF TGTGCCAGCAGTGGAACGGGACAGGGGCTGGGAAACATTCAGTACTTC
NA TRBJ1-5 TRBV2 NA 14 CASRGDKGNQPQHF TGTGCCAGCAGGGGGGACAAGGGAAATCAGCCCCAGCATTTT
NA TRBJ1-2 TRBV7-9 NA 13 CASSRALGQRGTF TGTGCCAGCAGCCGCGCCCTCGGACAGAGGGGCACCTTC
TRBD1 TRBJ1-2 TRBV7-9 NA 15 CASSLYRGYDYGYTF TGTGCCAGCAGCTTATACAGGGGGTATGACTATGGCTACACCTTC
NA TRBJ1-1 TRBV27 NA 12 CASTTENTEAFF TGTGCCAGCACAACAGAGAACACTGAAGCTTTCTTT
NA TRBJ2-2 TRBV9 NA 12 CASSVDRGELFF TGTGCCAGCAGCGTGGACAGAGGGGAGCTGTTTTTT
NA TRBJ1-1 TRBV6-1 few 13 CASHEQGYTEAFF TGTGCCAGCCACGAACAGGGTTACACTGAAGCTTTCTTT
NA TRBJ2-5 TRBV30 NA 15 CAWNRASPTQETQYF TGTGCCTGGAACCGGGCCTCGCCGACCCAAGAGACCCAGTACTTC
NA TRBJ1-4 TRBV7-2 NA 12 CASSPDSEKLFF TGTGCCAGCAGCCCCGACAGTGAAAAACTGTTTTTT
NA TRBJ2-7 TRBV11-2 NA 16 CASSLSVGSFSYEQYF TGTGCCAGCAGCTTATCGGTCGGTAGTTTCTCCTACGAGCAGTACTTC
TRBD1 TRBJ2-2 TRBV5-1 few 14 CASSTGQGTGELFF TGCGCCAGCAGCACGGGACAGGGCACCGGGGAGCTGTTTTTT
TRBD2 TRBJ2-7 TRBV7-2 many 14 CASSLSGSRDEQYF TGTGCCAGCAGCTTAAGCGGGAGTCGGGACGAGCAGTACTTC
NA TRBJ2-2 TRBV5-1 NA 14 CASSLGGVTGELFF TGCGCCAGCAGCTTGGGCGGGGTTACCGGGGAGCTGTTTTTT
NA TRBJ2-6 TRBV5-1 NA 16 CASSDDRIAGANVLTF TGCGCCAGCAGCGACGACAGAATAGCCGGGGCCAACGTCCTGACTTTC
TRBD2 TRBJ2-2 TRBV6-1 NA 17 CASSELLAGMNTGELFF TGTGCCAGCAGTGAATTGCTAGCGGGGATGAACACCGGGGAGCTGTTTTTT
NA TRBJ1-4 TRBV9 NA 12 CASSVDEERLFF TGTGCCAGCAGCGTAGATGAAGAGAGACTGTTTTTT
NA TRBJ1-2 TRBV9 NA 12 CAMRASTGGYTF TGTGCCATGAGGGCGTCAACGGGAGGCTACACCTTC
TRBD2 TRBJ2-1 TRBV2 once 17 CASSQRLAGVGYNEQFF TGTGCCAGCAGCCAAAGACTAGCGGGAGTTGGGTACAATGAGCAGTTCTTC
TRBD2 TRBJ2-3 TRBV11-2 many 16 CASSSRLAGVEDTQYF TGTGCCAGCAGCTCCAGACTAGCGGGAGTTGAAGATACGCAGTATTTT
NA TRBJ2-7 TRBV9 few 13 CASSVDEGREQYF TGTGCCAGCAGCGTAGATGAGGGGAGGGAGCAGTACTTC
NA TRBJ2-2 TRBV5-1 once 16 CASSLGGTANTGELFF TGCGCCAGCAGCTTGGGGGGCACCGCGAACACCGGGGAGCTGTTTTTT
NA TRBJ1-3 TRBV5-1 many 14 CASSVSAGGNTIYF TGCGCCAGCAGCGTGAGCGCAGGTGGAAACACCATATATTTT
NA TRBJ1-1 TRBV30 NA 13 CAWSVGRYTEAFF TGTGCCTGGAGTGTTGGCAGATACACTGAAGCTTTCTTT
TRBD1 TRBJ2-7 TRBV2 once 11 CATQGAYEQYF TGTGCCACACAGGGGGCCTACGAGCAGTACTTC
NA TRBJ2-3 TRBV5-4 NA 13 CASSSGGPDTQYF TGTGCCAGCAGCTCTGGAGGGCCAGATACGCAGTATTTT
TRBD1 TRBJ2-1 TRBV4-3 NA 15 CASSQDGTGDNEQFF TGCGCCAGCAGCCAAGATGGGACAGGGGACAATGAGCAGTTCTTC
NA TRBJ1-4 TRBV18 NA 14 CASSPGKENEKLFF TGTGCCAGCTCACCAGGGAAGGAGAATGAAAAACTGTTTTTT
NA TRBJ2-3 TRBV7-2 NA 13 CASSAQTFDTQYF TGTGCCAGCAGCGCCCAGACATTTGATACGCAGTATTTT
NA TRBJ2-5 TRBV5-1 NA 12 CASSLSVETQYF TGCGCCAGCAGCTTATCGGTAGAGACCCAGTACTTC
NA TRBJ2-1 TRBV7-3 NA 13 CASSLIPRSEQFF TGTGCCAGCAGCTTAATACCCAGAAGTGAGCAGTTCTTC
TRBD1 TRBJ2-5 TRBV19 NA 14 CASSPDRGGETQYF TGTGCCAGTAGCCCCGACAGGGGAGGAGAGACCCAGTACTTC
TRBD1 TRBJ1-2 TRBV30 few 14 CAWSVGTVNYGYTF TGTGCCTGGAGTGTGGGGACAGTTAACTATGGCTACACCTTC
NA TRBJ2-1 TRBV18 NA 15 CASSQTVLTHDEQFF TGTGCCAGCTCACAGACAGTTCTCACACACGATGAGCAGTTCTTC
TRBD1 TRBJ2-3 TRBV6-1 NA 14 CASNKQGSPDTQYF TGTGCCAGCAATAAACAGGGGTCCCCAGATACGCAGTATTTT
TRBD2 TRBJ2-4 TRBV28 NA 16 CASSLGGSGVQNIQYF TGTGCCAGCAGTTTAGGGGGTAGCGGGGTCCAAAACATTCAGTACTTC
NA TRBJ2-6 TRBV4-3 NA 16 CASSRYVSSGANVLTF TGCGCCAGCAGCCGCTACGTCTCCTCTGGGGCCAACGTCCTGACTTTC
TRBD1 TRBJ2-5 TRBV5-4 NA 16 CASSMDPWTGEETQYF TGTGCCAGCAGCATGGACCCTTGGACAGGGGAAGAGACCCAGTACTTC
TRBD1 TRBJ2-2 TRBV7-6 NA 15 CASSLDRGRDGELFF TGTGCCAGCAGCTTAGACAGGGGGCGTGACGGGGAGCTGTTTTTT
NA TRBJ2-3 TRBV5-1 NA 16 CASSRVGRGRTDTQYF TGCGCCAGCAGCCGGGTCGGGCGGGGCCGCACAGATACGCAGTATTTT
TRBD1 TRBJ2-1 TRBV30 NA 16 CAWRPRTGGAYNEQFF TGTGCCTGGAGGCCCAGGACAGGGGGAGCCTACAATGAGCAGTTCTTC
NA TRBJ2-3 TRBV1 NA 15 CTSSNQRPCTDTQYF TGCACCAGCAGTAACCAGCGGCCGTGCACAGATACGCAGTATTTT
TRBD1 TRBJ1-5 TRBV28 few 16 CASSLRTGGGYQPQHF TGTGCCAGCAGTTTAAGGACAGGGGGTGGGTATCAGCCCCAGCATTTT
TRBD1 TRBJ2-1 TRBV11-2 NA 13 CASSYIGTGEQFF TGTGCCAGCAGCTATATCGGGACAGGGGAACAGTTCTTC
TRBD1 TRBJ2-7 TRBV5-4 many 15 CASSPGQGSSYEQYF TGTGCCAGCAGCCCAGGACAGGGTAGCTCCTACGAGCAGTACTTC
NA TRBJ1-2 TRBV28 NA 14 CASSLNNAGYGYTF TGTGCCAGCAGTTTAAACAACGCTGGCTATGGCTACACCTTC